This T cell receptor (beta chain) comes out of a study of a mutant IDH1 vaccine in newly diagnosed glioma. Study-wide background: Vaccines were begun 4-6 weeks after radiotherapy alone, or with temozolomide cycles. Radiotherapy, temozolomide, or both had been given previously, and both were given to most.

Time point: week 47, end of study. In every dose of vaccine, 300 ug of mutant IDH1 20-mer peptide was given alongside topical imiquimod. The method was immunoSEQ multiplex PCR; TCRdb's version includes in-frame clones alone and lacks a portion of them. The repertoire holds approximately 50,000 clones, with over 60% as singletons. Of note for this clone: Antigen specificity is unknown.

Germline assignment: CDR1 MNHEY and CDR2 SMNVEV (reference sequence). This CDR3 contains 14 residues. Trimming cost V 5 bases and J 4 bases, with 9 bases left between them. The clonotype originates from a woman aged 35 to 49 with glioma. Some clones in this sample may be carry-over from other donors' samples. V usage is TRBV27 and J usage is TRBJ2-6; D uncertain. The source was PBMCs, collected from a glioma patient whose treatment included an IDH1 peptide vaccine. This CDR3 is CASSLVGGANVLTF. The CDR3 nucleotides are TGTGCCAGCAGTCTCGTGGGGGGGGCCAACGTCCTGACTTTC.